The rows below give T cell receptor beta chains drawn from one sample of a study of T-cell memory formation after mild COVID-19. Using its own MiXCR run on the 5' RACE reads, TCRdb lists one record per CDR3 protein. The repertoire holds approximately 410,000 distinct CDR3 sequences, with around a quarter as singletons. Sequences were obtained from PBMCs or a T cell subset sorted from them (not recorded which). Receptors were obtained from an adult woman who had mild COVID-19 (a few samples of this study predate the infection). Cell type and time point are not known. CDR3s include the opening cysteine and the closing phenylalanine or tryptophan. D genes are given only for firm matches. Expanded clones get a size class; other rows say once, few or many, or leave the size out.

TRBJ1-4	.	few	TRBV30	TGTGCCTGGAGTGTACACGGCAATGAAAAACTGTTTTTT	CAWSVHGNEKLFF
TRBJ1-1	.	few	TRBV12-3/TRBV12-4	TGTGCCAGCAGTTTGTCATGGGGGTCTTTCACTGAAGCTTTCTTT	CASSLSWGSFTEAFF
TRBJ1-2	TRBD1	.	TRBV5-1	TGCGCCAGCAGCTCTGGACAGGTTAACAACTATGGCTACACCTTC	CASSSGQVNNYGYTF
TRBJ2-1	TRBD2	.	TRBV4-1	TGCGCCAGCAGCCCAGGATTGACTAGCGGGGGGGATGAGCAGTTCTTC	CASSPGLTSGGDEQFF
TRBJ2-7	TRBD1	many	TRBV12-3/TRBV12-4	TGTGCCAGCAGCCCGACAGGGAGCTCCTACGAGCAGTACTTC	CASSPTGSSYEQYF
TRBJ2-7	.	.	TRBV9	TGTGCCAGCAGCCCGCGGACCGATACCGCCTACGAGCAGTACTTC	CASSPRTDTAYEQYF
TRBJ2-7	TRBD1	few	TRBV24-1	TGTGCCACCAGTGATTTTCGGAGGACAGGGGGGAACGAGCAGTACTTC	CATSDFRRTGGNEQYF
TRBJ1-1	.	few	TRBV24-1	TGTGCCACCAGTGATGACAGAAACACTGAAGCTTTCTTT	CATSDDRNTEAFF
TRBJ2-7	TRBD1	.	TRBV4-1	TGCGCCAGCAGCCAAGGGTCCCTGACAGGGGTACGCGAGCAGTACTTC	CASSQGSLTGVREQYF
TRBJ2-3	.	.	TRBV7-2	TGTGCCAGCAGCTTATCCCTCACTGCAGATACGCAGTATTTT	CASSLSLTADTQYF
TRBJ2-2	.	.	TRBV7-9	TGTGCCAGCAGACCTATGCAAATTATGGGGGAGCTGTTTTTT	CASRPMQIMGELFF
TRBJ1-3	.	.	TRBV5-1	TGCGCCAGCAGCTTCCTAGACCCAGCAAACACCATATATTTT	CASSFLDPANTIYF
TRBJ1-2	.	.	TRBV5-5	TGTGCCAGCAGCTTTGACATTAACTATGGCTACACCTTC	CASSFDINYGYTF
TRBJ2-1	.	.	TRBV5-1	TGCGCCAGCAGCTTGGGGCCCTCGGGCAACAATGAGCAGTTCTTC	CASSLGPSGNNEQFF
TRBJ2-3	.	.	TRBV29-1	TGCAGCGTTGTCCCGGCAGGAGGTAGCACAGATACGCAGTATTTT	CSVVPAGGSTDTQYF
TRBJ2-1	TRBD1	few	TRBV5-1	TGCGCCAGCAGCCCGGTTAGGGGACAGGGGGCGAATGAGCAGTTCTTC	CASSPVRGQGANEQFF
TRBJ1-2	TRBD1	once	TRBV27	TGTGCCAGCAGTTCTAACAGGGGAGAAGTTGGCTACACCTTC	CASSSNRGEVGYTF
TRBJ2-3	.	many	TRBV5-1	TGCGCCAGCAGCCCGAATCTCAGGGACGCAGATACGCAGTATTTT	CASSPNLRDADTQYF
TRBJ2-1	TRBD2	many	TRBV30	TGTGCCTGGACAGGTGTTGCTAGCGGGGTCTCCTACAATGAGCAGTTCTTC	CAWTGVASGVSYNEQFF
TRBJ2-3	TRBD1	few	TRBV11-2	TGTGCCAGCAGCCGAGGGGGCGAGAGAGATACGCAGTATTTT	CASSRGGERDTQYF
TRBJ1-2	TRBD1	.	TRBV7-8	TGTGCCACCTCCGGACAGGGGGATGGCTACACCTTC	CATSGQGDGYTF
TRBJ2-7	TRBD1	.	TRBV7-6	TGTGCCAGCAGCGACGACAGGGGACTCTACGAGCAGTACTTC	CASSDDRGLYEQYF
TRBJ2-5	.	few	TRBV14	TGTGCCAGCAGCCAGCACCAACCGGGACAAGAGACCCAGTACTTC	CASSQHQPGQETQYF
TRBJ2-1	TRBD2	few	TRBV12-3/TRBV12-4	TGTGCCAGCAGTTTCGTAGCGGGGATACATTACAATGAGCAGTTCTTC	CASSFVAGIHYNEQFF
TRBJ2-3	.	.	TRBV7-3	TGTGCCAGCAGTTCCTCCCCGGGAGATACGCAGTATTTT	CASSSSPGDTQYF
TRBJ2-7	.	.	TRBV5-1	TGCGCCAGCAGCTCGACGACAGATTACGAGCAGTACTTC	CASSSTTDYEQYF
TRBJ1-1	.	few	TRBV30	TGTGCCTTCGGCATGAACACTGAAGCTTTCTTT	CAFGMNTEAFF
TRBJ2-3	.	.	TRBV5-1	TGCGCCAGCCGGGAGCCAGCGGTAACAGATACGCAGTATTTT	CASREPAVTDTQYF
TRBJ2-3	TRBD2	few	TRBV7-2	TGTGCCAGCAGCTCGGGGGGATCCACAGATACGCAGTATTTT	CASSSGGSTDTQYF
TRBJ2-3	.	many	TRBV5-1	TGTGCCAGCAGCTTAGGGAGGGATACGCAGTATTTT	CASSLGRDTQYF
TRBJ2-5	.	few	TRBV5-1	TGCGCCAGCAGCCAAGGTGGGGGGGGCCAGGAGACCCAGTACTTC	CASSQGGGGQETQYF
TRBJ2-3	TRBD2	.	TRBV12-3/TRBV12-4	TGTGCCAGCAGTTTCCTATCTAGCGGGGGCAAAGATACGCAGTATTTT	CASSFLSSGGKDTQYF
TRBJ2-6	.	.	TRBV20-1	TGCAGTGCTAGAGATGCCTCCAGGGGACGGATCTCTGGGGCCAACGTCCTGACTTTC	CSARDASRGRISGANVLTF
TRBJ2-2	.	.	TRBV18	TGTGCCAGCTCACCACGGGAGGAATCGAACACCGGGGAGCTGTTTTTT	CASSPREESNTGELFF
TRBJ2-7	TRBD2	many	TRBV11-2	TGTGCCAGCAGCAGAGCGGGACTAGCCTCCCGTTACGAGCAGTACTTC	CASSRAGLASRYEQYF